The 5 T cell receptor beta chains below come from one sample, sequenced in a study of T cell responses to AZD1222 COVID-19 vaccine. Clones were read by immunoSEQ multiplex PCR, and TCRdb kept only the in-frame ones, dropping some. Seen here are about 54,000 clones, 70% to 90% observed once, and the top ten hold roughly 15%. The sample consisted of peripheral blood, taken 28 days after the second AZD1222 dose. All receptors derive from an adult who received the AZD1222 COVID-19 vaccine.

The sample holds one count of this clone. This chain links TRBV3-1 (or the pseudogene TRBV3-2) with TRBJ2-7; TRBD1 aligns across 9 bases. The CDR3 sequence is 15 residues long. Germline CDR1 and CDR2: LGHDT and YNNKEL (reference sequence). The V segment lost 1 base and the J segment 4 bases; nucleotides outside the gene matches: 5. The DNA for the CDR3 is TGTGCCAGCAGCCAAGCGCTAGGACAGGGGTACGAGCAGTACTTC. It yields the protein CASSQALGQGYEQYF.

V gene TRBV13 combines with J gene TRBJ2-3; D remains ambiguous. Germline V CDR1 and CDR2: PRHDT, FYEKMQ (reference sequence). This CDR3 comprises 13 residues. Between the trimmed V and J ends, which lost 6 bases and 4 bases, there was a span of 11 bases. The CDR3 DNA is TGTGCCAGCAGTCGAGAGGTCGCAGATACGCAGTATTTT. It translates to CASSREVADTQYF.

The chain is built from TRBV7-3 and TRBJ1-3, with D possibly matching TRBD1 (5 bases). V was trimmed by 8 bases and J by 0 bases, leaving 8 bases between them. Germline lookup yields CDR1 SGHTA and CDR2 FQGTGA. The CDR3 is made up of 13 amino acids. The CDR3 protein is CASGHSSGNTIYF. DNA of the CDR3: TGTGCCAGCGGACACAGCTCTGGAAACACCATATATTTT.

The genes are TRBV4-2 and TRBJ2-4; D unclear. CDR1 is LGHNA, CDR2 YNFKEQ, per germline. The V and J ends lost 0 bases and 4 bases respectively, with 16 bases between them. The CDR3 contains 17 residues. This CDR3 is CASSQDSPSGSKNIQYF. The CDR3 DNA reads TGTGCCAGCAGCCAAGATTCCCCCTCCGGATCGAAAAACATTCAGTACTTC.

This clone was recorded only once. This chain connects TRBV10-3 to TRBJ2-7, with 13 bases matching TRBD2. The J segment lost 4 bases and the V segment lost 4 bases, leaving 1 base of the junction unmatched. Germline V gene sequence: CDR1 ENHRY, CDR2 SYGVKD. The length of the CDR3 is 14 residues. The CDR3 is CAISGTSGSYEQYF. DNA for the CDR3: TGTGCCATCAGTGGGACTAGCGGGAGTTACGAGCAGTACTTC.